The next 23 T cell receptor beta chains were all read from a single sample in a study of cytomegalovirus exposure and HLA in healthy donors. With 60 Vbeta and 13 Jbeta primers, the PCR was carried out. Using immunoSEQ multiplex PCR, the repertoire was profiled, and TCRdb retains in-frame clones only, with some absent. The data show 100,000 or so clones, with 75% seen just once and 1% to 1.5% held by the top ten. Sequenced material: PBMCs. The receptor set was obtained from a man aged 35 to 55 in good health and CMV-seronegative.

V and J are TRBV2 and TRBJ1-2, with D perhaps TRBD1 (5 bases). V was pared by 1 base and J by 5 bases, with 11 bases between. This CDR3 has 14 amino acids. The V gene's germline CDR1 is SNHLY and CDR2 FYNNEI. For the CDR3, the DNA is TGTGCCAGCAGTGAAGGGGGCAGGCCATATGGCTACACCTTC. Residues: CASSEGGRPYGYTF.

The sample holds one count of this clone. The DNA of the CDR3 is TGCGCCAGCAGCCAACACAGCCAAGAGACCCAGTACTTC. It translates to CASSQHSQETQYF. The chain is built from TRBV4-1 and TRBJ2-5; D is unclear. Germline V gives CDR1 MGHRA, CDR2 YSYEKL. V lost 2 bases to trimming and J lost 1 base, with 5 bases between them. This CDR3 has 13 residues.

CDR3 sequence reads: CASSQDRLAGNEQFF. For the CDR3, the DNA is TGCGCCAGCAGCCAAGATAGACTAGCTGGCAATGAGCAGTTCTTC. The rearrangement links TRBV4-3 to TRBJ2-1; 7 bases agree with TRBD2. J was trimmed by 6 bases and V by 0 bases; bases with no gene match: 5. Germline CDR1 is LGHNA and CDR2 is YSLEER. The CDR3 is made up of 15 amino acids.

The rearrangement links TRBV13 to TRBJ2-2; 8 bases match TRBD1. The junction had 3 bases not matched to a gene; V was cut back by 2 bases and J by 4 bases. In germline, CDR1 is PRHDT, CDR2 FYEKMQ (reference sequence). CDR3 size: 15 residues. CDR3 region: CASSLQGALTGELFF. The CDR3 nucleotides read TGTGCCAGCAGCTTACAGGGGGCTCTCACCGGGGAGCTGTTTTTT.

The chain has TRBV5-1 and TRBJ2-3; tentative D call: TRBD2 (5 bases). The CDR3 extends over 15 amino acids. The germline gives CDR1 SGHRS, CDR2 YFSETQ. Trimming pared 4 bases from V and 2 bases from J, leaving 14 bases between. CDR3 region: CASSEVGVPTDTQYF. The DNA for the CDR3 is TGCGCCAGCAGCGAGGTGGGAGTTCCCACAGATACGCAGTATTTT.

V gene TRBV6-5 combines with J gene TRBJ2-2; tentative D call: TRBD1 (6 bases). The germline gives CDR1 MNHEY, CDR2 SVGAGI. This CDR3 contains 15 residues. V gave up 1 base and J gave up 4 bases, with 10 bases separating them. For the CDR3, the DNA is TGTGCCAGCAGTTACTTCCAGGGGAGCACCGGGGAGCTGTTTTTT. It translates to CASSYFQGSTGELFF.

The chain combines TRBV9 with TRBJ2-3, with D hard to call. The germline V and J ends were trimmed by 5 bases and 3 bases, with 7 bases remaining between them. Per germline, CDR1 SGDLS and CDR2 YYNGEE. CDR3 length: 12 residues. The CDR3 DNA reads as TGTGCCAGCAGTGGAGCGACAGATACGCAGTATTTT. Its translation: CASSGATDTQYF.

The rearrangement links TRBV5-4 to TRBJ2-7; D possibly corresponds to TRBD2 (6 bases). V gave up 5 bases and J gave up 2 bases, with 14 bases separating them. Germline values: CDR1 SGHNT, CDR2 YYREEE (reference sequence). The length of the CDR3 is 14 residues. CDR3 in DNA: TGTGCCAGCAGTGCCGGGACTGGGCCCTACGAGCAGTACTTC. It encodes CASSAGTGPYEQYF.

This sequence joins TRBV10-3 and TRBJ1-2; 8 bases match TRBD1. This CDR3 contains 14 residues. Germline V CDR1 and CDR2: ENHRY, SYGVKD. V lost 2 bases, J lost 1 base, and 0 bases stayed unmatched. Here the CDR3 reads CAISEGQGNYGYTF. As DNA, the CDR3 is TGTGCCATCAGTGAGGGACAGGGTAACTATGGCTACACCTTC.

This clone was observed a single time. The chain employs TRBV30 and TRBJ2-7; no definite D call. CDR1 GTSNPN and CDR2 SVGIG come from the germline V gene (reference sequence). V was cut by 0 bases and J by 6 bases, with 6 bases left in between. The CDR3 length is 11 residues. The chain's CDR3 is CAWSVRFEQYF. The CDR3 DNA sequence: TGTGCCTGGAGTGTGAGGTTCGAGCAGTACTTC.

The chain employs TRBV10-1 and TRBJ2-3; 8 bases agree with TRBD2. The CDR3 is made up of 17 amino acids. The V gene's germline CDR1 is WNHNN and CDR2 SYGVQD (reference sequence). V was clipped by 2 bases and J by 3 bases; unmatched bases: 10. The CDR3 region is CASSEPRSGSKTDTQYF. Written as DNA, the CDR3 is TGCGCCAGCAGTGAGCCGCGGAGCGGGAGTAAGACAGATACGCAGTATTTT.

In its sample, this clone was seen once. CDR3 in amino acids: CAWTSGTTNNEQFF. CDR3 DNA: TGTGCCTGGACCAGTGGGACTACCAACAATGAGCAGTTCTTC. The chain carries TRBV30 and TRBJ2-1; 7 nucleotides agree with TRBD2. This CDR3 has 14 amino acids. Per germline, CDR1 GTSNPN and CDR2 SVGIG (reference sequence). The V gene end was trimmed by 4 bases and the J gene end by 5 bases; junction bases not matched to a gene: 8.

CDR3 region: CASSFKGDTEAFF. As DNA, the CDR3 is TGTGCCAGCAGTTTTAAGGGGGACACTGAAGCTTTCTTT. This chain uses TRBV28 with TRBJ1-1, with D perhaps TRBD1 (6 bases). CDR1 is MDHEN and CDR2 is SYDVKM in the germline V gene. V was shortened by 3 bases and J by 3 bases, with 8 bases between the two germline ends. The CDR3 runs to 13 residues.

The chain links TRBV6-5 to TRBJ2-7; D not resolved. Between the trimmed V and J ends, which lost 0 bases and 5 bases, there was a span of 14 bases. Germline V gene data show CDR1 as MNHEY and CDR2 as SVGAGI. The CDR3 length is 15 residues. For the CDR3, the DNA is TGTGCCAGCAGTTACTCGAACAGCCGGTCCCACGAGCAGTACTTC. Amino acid sequence: CASSYSNSRSHEQYF.

This clone was seen more than once but under ten times. J is TRBJ2-7 and V is TRBV14; D call uncertain. The V end was cut by 4 bases, the J end by 6 bases, with 10 bases between. This CDR3 has 12 residues. CDR1 SGHDN and CDR2 FVKESK come from the germline V gene. CDR3 bases: TGTGCCAGCAGCCTCGCTACAGTCGAGCAGTACTTC. The encoded protein is CASSLATVEQYF.

The chain links TRBV25-1 to TRBJ2-7; 9 bases are shared with TRBD1. The J segment lost 4 bases and the V segment lost 2 bases, leaving 3 bases of the junction unmatched. The CDR3 spans 14 residues. CDR1 and CDR2 (germline): MGHDK, SYGVNS. The CDR3 sequence is CASSEGTGLYEQYF. The CDR3 bases are TGTGCCAGCAGTGAAGGGACAGGGTTATACGAGCAGTACTTC.

Comments on this clone: The germline gene is not matched at one end of the junction; a read error may be the cause. V usage is TRBV18 and J usage is TRBJ2-5; 7 bases map to TRBD1. This CDR3 spans 15 amino acids. CDR1 is KGHSH and CDR2 is LQKENI in the germline V gene. The CDR3 reads CASSPPGQDQETQYF. CDR3 in DNA: TGTGCCAGCTCACCACCTGGACAGGACCAGGAGACCCAGTACTTC.

This clone was seen a few times. The CDR3 reads CASSLGGQGSQETQYF. The CDR3 coding sequence is TGCGCCAGCAGCTTGGGGGGACAGGGGTCACAAGAGACCCAGTACTTC. The chain uses TRBV5-1 and TRBJ2-5; TRBD1 matches 10 bases. J gave up 2 bases and V 0 bases, and 4 bases lay outside the gene matches. This CDR3 spans 16 amino acids. CDR1 is SGHRS, CDR2 YFSETQ, per germline. The full variable domain, with the rest looked up from reference TRBV5-1 and TRBJ2-5, is KAGVTQTPRYLIKTRGQQVTLSCSPISGHRSVSWYQQTPGQGLQFLFEYFSETQRNKGNFPGRFSGRQFSNSRSEMNVSTLELGDSALYLCASSLGGQGSQETQYFGPGTRLLVL.

This rearrangement joins TRBV6-5 to TRBJ2-5, with D unresolved. The last part of the DNA fits TRBJ2-7 better; the J call may be wrong. This CDR3 has 13 residues. Germline CDR1 is MNHEY and CDR2 is SVGAGI. In nucleotides, the CDR3 is TGTGCCAGCGCCGAAACAGATTCCTACGAGCAGTACTTC. It yields the protein CASAETDSYEQYF.

The rearrangement joins TRBV30 to TRBJ1-1, with D perhaps matching TRBD1 (5 bases). The V and J ends lost 2 bases and 5 bases respectively, with 9 bases between them. The germline V gene has CDR1 GTSNPN and CDR2 SVGIG (reference sequence). The CDR3 covers 12 residues. CDR3 nucleotides: TGTGCCTGGAGTCCAGGGTGGACTGAAGCTTTCTTT. Protein sequence: CAWSPGWTEAFF.

This chain links TRBV18 with TRBJ2-1; 7 nucleotides align to TRBD1. V shed 2 bases and J 6 bases; nucleotides not matched to a gene: 7. This CDR3 has 15 residues. Germline CDR1 is KGHSH and CDR2 is LQKENI. This CDR3 reads CASSPTGTVVNEQFF. For the CDR3, the DNA is TGTGCCAGCTCACCAACCGGGACAGTGGTCAATGAGCAGTTCTTC.

The CDR3 nucleotides read TGTGCCAGCAGGGGGGACTCCGGCAACACAGATACGCAGTATTTT. Its translation: CASRGDSGNTDTQYF. The V call is TRBV2, the J call TRBJ2-3; maybe TRBD2 (6 bases). Germline V gene lookup returns CDR1 SNHLY and CDR2 FYNNEI. The ends were cut back, 6 bases at V and 2 bases at J, with 15 bases in the middle. The CDR3 sequence is 15 residues long. The variable domain in full, with the rest retrieved from reference TRBV2 and TRBJ2-3, is EPEVTQTPSHQVTQMGQEVILRCVPISNHLYFYWYRQILGQKVEFLVSFYNNEISEKSEIFDDQFSVERPDGSNFTLKIRSTKLEDSAMYFCASRGDSGNTDTQYFGPGTRLTVL.

The CDR3 region has the DNA TGTGCCAGCAGCGAGGGACTCAATCAGCCCCAGCATTTT. Protein: CASSEGLNQPQHF. The chain has TRBV7-2 and TRBJ1-5, with a weak D call TRBD1 (5 bases). Trimming removed 5 bases at V and 3 bases at J, with 8 bases between. Germline CDR1 reads SGHTA; CDR2 reads FQGNSA. There are 13 residues in the CDR3.